The present T cell receptor (beta chain) was sequenced within a study of OX40 agonist ivuxolimab in advanced cancers. Whole-study context: An anti-OX40 (CD134) antibody with agonistic activity, ivuxolimab, was administered to patients.

Findings and caveats of the study: Clonal expansion was seen in CD4+ and CD8+ blood T cells by week 6 at 0.1 to 3.0 mg/kg. In the expanded peripheral T cells, antigen specificity was never determined.

Using immunoSEQ multiplex PCR, the repertoire was profiled, and TCRdb retains in-frame clones only, with some absent. This table holds about 92,000 clones, approximately 91% found once. For this clone: The antigen remains undetermined.

Autoimmune disease history or systemic immunosuppression led to patients being barred. This TCR was sampled from an adult with an advanced solid tumor such as melanoma, head and neck, liver or kidney cancer. This sample comprised CD4+ or CD8+ T cells sorted from blood, obtained in a trial of the OX40 agonist ivuxolimab.

The chain's CDR3 is CASSMRGRGTEAFF. In DNA form, the CDR3 reads TGTGCCAGTAGTATGAGGGGGAGAGGCACTGAAGCTTTCTTT. The chain employs TRBV19 and TRBJ1-1, with a weak D call TRBD1 (6 bases). Trimming removed 3 bases at V and 4 bases at J, with 12 bases between. The CDR3 contains 14 residues. Germline assignment: CDR1 LNHDA and CDR2 SQIVND (reference sequence).